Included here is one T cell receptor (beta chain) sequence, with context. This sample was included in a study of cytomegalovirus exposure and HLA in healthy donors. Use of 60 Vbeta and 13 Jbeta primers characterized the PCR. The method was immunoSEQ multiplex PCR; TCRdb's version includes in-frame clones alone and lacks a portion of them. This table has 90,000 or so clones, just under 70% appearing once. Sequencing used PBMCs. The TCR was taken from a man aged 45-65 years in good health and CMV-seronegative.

The CDR3 sequence: CASSFFGETEAFF. The CDR3 nucleotides are TGTGCCAGCAGCTTCTTCGGAGAGACTGAAGCTTTCTTT. The J gene is TRBJ1-1, the V gene TRBV7-8; D unclear. In germline, CDR1 is SGHVS, CDR2 FQNEAQ. This CDR3 spans 13 amino acids. V was cut by 3 bases and J by 5 bases, with 10 bases left in between.